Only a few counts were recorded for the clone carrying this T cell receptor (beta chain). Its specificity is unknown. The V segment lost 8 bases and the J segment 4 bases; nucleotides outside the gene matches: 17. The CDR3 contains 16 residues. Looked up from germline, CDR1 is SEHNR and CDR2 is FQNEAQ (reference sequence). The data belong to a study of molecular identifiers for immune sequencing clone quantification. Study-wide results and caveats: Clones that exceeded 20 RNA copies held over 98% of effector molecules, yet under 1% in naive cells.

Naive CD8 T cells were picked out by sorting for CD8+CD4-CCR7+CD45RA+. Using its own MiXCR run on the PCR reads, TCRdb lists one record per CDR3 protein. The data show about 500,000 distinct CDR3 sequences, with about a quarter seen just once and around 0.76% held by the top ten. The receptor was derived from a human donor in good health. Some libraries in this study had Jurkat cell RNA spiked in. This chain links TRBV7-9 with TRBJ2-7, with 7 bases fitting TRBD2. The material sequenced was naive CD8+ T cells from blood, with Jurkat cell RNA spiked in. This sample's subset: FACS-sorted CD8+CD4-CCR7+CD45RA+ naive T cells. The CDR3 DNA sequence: TGTGCCAGCTCAGCTTATACGGGAGGCTACCGGTACGAGCAGTACTTC. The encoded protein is CASSAYTGGYRYEQYF.